Below are 9 T cell receptor beta chains sequenced from a single sample in a study of T cell responses to AZD1222 COVID-19 vaccine. Clones were sequenced by immunoSEQ multiplex PCR, and TCRdb holds only the in-frame ones, with some missing. The sample consists of roughly 85,000 clones, 85% to 90% of them appearing once. The material sequenced was peripheral blood, taken on day 0 of AZD1222 vaccination. Receptor source: an adult in good health.

The chain has TRBV9 and TRBJ1-2; tentative D call: TRBD1 (6 bases). The CDR3 length is 14 residues. The ends were cut back, 5 bases at V and 8 bases at J, with 19 bases in the middle. Per the germline V gene, CDR1 is SGDLS and CDR2 is YYNGEE. The CDR3 spells CASREPGTSGGYTF. The CDR3 DNA reads TGTGCCAGCAGGGAACCCGGGACATCAGGCGGCTACACCTTC.

This clone was observed a single time. The V and J genes are TRBV9 and TRBJ2-2; 10 bases are shared with TRBD1. The CDR3 is made up of 16 amino acids. From germline, CDR1 is SGDLS and CDR2 YYNGEE. J lost 4 bases, V lost 6 bases, and 9 bases had no gene match. The CDR3 loop is CASTRTGGSVTGELFF. The CDR3 DNA sequence: TGTGCCAGCACGAGGACAGGGGGGTCGGTCACCGGGGAGCTGTTTTTT. Full variable domain (rest looked up from reference TRBV9 and TRBJ2-2): DSGVTQTPKHLITATGQRVTLRCSPRSGDLSVYWYQQSLDQGLQFLIQYYNGEERAKGNILERFSAQQFPDLHSELNLSSLELGDSALYFCASTRTGGSVTGELFFGEGSRLTVL.

This chain links TRBV6-6 with TRBJ1-1, with D possibly matching TRBD1 (6 bases). From germline, CDR1 is MNHNY and CDR2 SVGAGI (reference sequence). V was shortened by 2 bases and J by 6 bases, with 16 bases between the two germline ends. This CDR3 has 15 residues. CDR3 in DNA: TGTGCCAGCAGTTACGTTCGCGGGGGGCATTCTGAAGCTTTCTTT. It is translated as CASSYVRGGHSEAFF.

The V gene is TRBV19, the J gene TRBJ2-4; TRBD1 is a possible D gene (5 bases). V lost 3 bases, J lost 6 bases, and 15 bases lay in between. The CDR3 is 15 amino acids. Germline-derived CDR1 and CDR2 are LNHDA and SQIVND (reference sequence). This CDR3 is CASSIEAWGSNIQYF. DNA for the CDR3: TGTGCCAGTAGTATTGAGGCGTGGGGCTCAAACATTCAGTACTTC. Drawing the rest from reference TRBV19 and TRBJ2-4, the complete variable domain is DGGITQSPKYLFRKEGQNVTLSCEQNLNHDAMYWYRQDPGQGLRLIYYSQIVNDFQKGDIAEGYSVSREKKESFPLTVTSAQKNPTAFYLCASSIEAWGSNIQYFGAGTRLSVL.

This chain joins TRBV18 and TRBJ2-7; D might be TRBD1 (6 bases). There are 15 residues in the CDR3. From germline, CDR1 is KGHSH and CDR2 LQKENI. The V gene lost 6 bases and the J gene lost 0 bases, with 15 bases spanning the gap. The DNA for the CDR3 is TGTGCCAGCTCCCCAGGACAGACTATCTCCTACGAGCAGTACTTC. It codes for CASSPGQTISYEQYF.

A few counts support this clone. This rearrangement joins TRBV7-9 to TRBJ2-1, with a weak D call TRBD2 (5 bases). Germline CDR1 is SEHNR and CDR2 is FQNEAQ (reference sequence). Trimming took off 7 bases at V and 4 bases at J, with 14 bases between the two ends. The CDR3 has 14 residues. DNA for the CDR3: TGTGCCAGCACCGAATCGGGGTTTTACAATGAGCAGTTCTTC. This gives the protein CASTESGFYNEQFF.

A remark on this clone: Different DNA sequences within this sample yield the same CDR3. This rearrangement joins TRBV18 to TRBJ1-3, with D perhaps matching TRBD1 (5 bases). The CDR3 runs 14 residues. Germline V CDR1 and CDR2: KGHSH, LQKENI. Trimming removed 6 bases at V and 3 bases at J, with 12 bases between. The CDR3 sequence: CASSPGAGGNTIYF. DNA for the CDR3: TGTGCCAGCTCCCCCGGGGCCGGTGGAAACACCATATATTTT. The variable domain in full, with the rest retrieved from reference TRBV18 and TRBJ1-3, is NAGVMQNPRHLVRRRGQEARLRCSPMKGHSHVYWYRQLPEEGLKFMVYLQKENIIDESGMPKERFSAEFPKEGPSILRIQQVVRGDSAAYFCASSPGAGGNTIYFGEGSWLTVV.

V gene TRBV5-5 combines with J gene TRBJ1-5; D gene unclear. The germline V gene encodes CDR1 SGHKS and CDR2 YYEKEE (reference sequence). The V and J ends lost 6 bases and 3 bases respectively, with 16 bases between them. There are 15 residues in the CDR3. The CDR3 loop is CASTIGGVTNQPQHF. The CDR3 DNA follows: TGTGCCAGCACCATAGGCGGGGTCACCAATCAGCCCCAGCATTTT.

CDR3 amino acids: CASSVGTEAFF. CDR3 nucleotides: TGTGCCAGTAGTGTTGGGACGGAAGCTTTCTTT. J is TRBJ1-1 and V is TRBV19; D is perhaps TRBD1 (5 bases). Germline lookup yields CDR1 LNHDA and CDR2 SQIVND (reference sequence). Between the trimmed V and J ends, which lost 5 bases and 8 bases, there was a span of 9 bases. The CDR3 consists of 11 residues.